At least ten counts were recorded for the clone carrying this T cell receptor (beta chain). This entry comes from a study of regulatory T cells in long-lasting Graves disease. About the research overall: Graves' patients who were just diagnosed had used antithyroid drugs for under 3 months.

This CDR3 is built from 14 residues. Trimming stripped 6 bases from V and 3 bases from J, with 15 bases between. Sequencing libraries for TCR beta were prepared with iRepertoire HTBI primers and Arm-PCR of CDR3 regions. TCRdb re-analysed the multiplex PCR reads in MiXCR, keeping a single row per CDR3 protein. The sample consists of 540,000 or so distinct CDR3 sequences, approximately 12% of them appearing once. Time point described: newly diagnosed GD, antithyroid drugs for less than 3 months. Isolated PBMC RNA provided the starting material for the TCR library. This sample also appeared in a second study, on T cells in Graves' hyperthyroidism and ophthalmopathy. That work states: The model predicted ophthalmopathy a median around 6.5 months before onset.

The clonotype originates from a young man with Graves disease. The sequenced sample was peripheral blood mononuclear cells (PBMCs), obtained at new diagnosis, from a patient treated with antithyroid drugs. V gene TRBV12-3 or TRBV12-4 combines with J gene TRBJ2-7; the D call may be TRBD1 or TRBD2 (5 bases each). CDR3 sequence reads: CASRNGAVGYEQYF. CDR3 in DNA: TGTGCCAGCAGGAACGGGGCCGTAGGCTACGAGCAGTACTTC.